The next 4 T cell receptor beta chains were all read from a single sample in a study of blood T cell repertoires in COVID-19. Sequencing was performed with immunoSEQ multiplex PCR; in TCRdb, only in-frame clones are kept and a portion is missing. Altogether around 310,000 clones are present, over 85% being singletons, with the ten largest covering over 9%. What was sequenced was PBMCs or T cells enriched from blood (not recorded which). These TCRs come from a woman aged 30 to 39 who had recovered from COVID-19.

This clone appeared a few times. The same CDR3 can be traced to other DNA sequences in this sample. The genes are TRBV18 and TRBJ1-4, with no clear D. This CDR3 has 15 amino acids. The germline gives CDR1 KGHSH, CDR2 LQKENI. Trimming removed 3 bases at V and 0 bases at J, with 8 bases between. CDR3 protein: CASSPRGTTNEKLFF. DNA for the CDR3: TGTGCCAGCTCACCTAGAGGAACAACTAATGAAAAACTGTTTTTT.

V gene TRBV28 combines with J gene TRBJ1-5; D perhaps matches TRBD1 (5 bases). Germline V lookup: CDR1 MDHEN, CDR2 SYDVKM. This CDR3 region has 14 residues. Trimming shortened V by 1 base and J by 5 bases, and 9 bases separated the two germline ends. Written as DNA, the CDR3 is TGTGCCAGCAGTTTATTAGACAGTTATCAGCCCCAGCATTTT. Its translation: CASSLLDSYQPQHF.

The chain combines TRBV7-9 with TRBJ2-1; D not resolved. This CDR3 is built from 14 residues. Germline V gene lookup returns CDR1 SEHNR and CDR2 FQNEAQ (reference sequence). V was cut by 5 bases and J by 5 bases, with 13 bases left in between. Here the CDR3 DNA reads TGTGCCAGCAGCATTGTTTATTTCGACAATGAGCAGTTCTTC. Translating it yields CASSIVYFDNEQFF.

The chain couples TRBV6-1 to TRBJ1-2; a weak D match, TRBD1 (5 bases). V gave up 2 bases and J gave up 6 bases, with 10 bases separating them. The CDR3 sequence is 13 residues long. Germline V gene data show CDR1 as MNHNS and CDR2 as SASEGT. The CDR3 is CASSEFGRDGYTF. CDR3 DNA: TGTGCCAGCAGTGAATTCGGCAGGGATGGCTACACCTTC.